The 5 T cell receptor beta chains presented below share a single source sample, sequenced in a study of graft-versus-host responses after intestinal transplantation. Assay used: immunoSEQ multiplex PCR; TCRdb lists only in-frame clones, some missing. The sample consists of about 27,000 clones, around 76% of them appearing once. No antigen is known for these receptors. The sample was unstimulated CD4+ T cells sorted from spleen or lymph node cells, taken before intestinal transplant. These receptors came from a human donor who received an intestinal transplant.

In this sample, this clone turned up a few times. The V and J genes are TRBV6-5 and TRBJ1-6; 7 nucleotides agree with TRBD1. The CDR3 length is 15 residues. Germline V gene data show CDR1 as MNHEY and CDR2 as SVGAGI. The junction had 6 bases not matched to a gene; V was cut back by 0 bases and J by 10 bases. This chain's CDR3 is CASSYSYRGGSPLHF. The CDR3 nucleotides are TGTGCCAGCAGTTACTCCTACAGGGGTGGGTCACCCCTCCACTTT.

The chain carries TRBV19 and TRBJ1-2; the match to TRBD1 covers 9 bases. The CDR3 spans 13 residues. V lost 2 bases to trimming and J lost 8 bases; unmatched junction nucleotides: 3. CDR1 and CDR2 (germline): LNHDA, SQIVND (reference sequence). CDR3 nucleotides: TGTGCCAGTAGTATACGGACAGGGGAAGGCTACACCTTC. This translates into CASSIRTGEGYTF.

The gene calls are TRBV28 and TRBJ2-7, with D hard to call. V lost 7 bases, J lost 6 bases, and 10 bases lay in between. The germline gives CDR1 MDHEN, CDR2 SYDVKM. The CDR3 spans 11 residues. For the CDR3, the DNA is TGTGCCAGCACCCTTCCCCCCGAGCAGTACTTC. Protein product: CASTLPPEQYF.

This clone was observed a single time. The J gene is TRBJ1-5, the V gene TRBV6-5; no clear D. V lost 0 bases to trimming and J lost 15 bases, with 15 bases between them. The length of the CDR3 is 13 residues. Looked up from germline, CDR1 is MNHEY and CDR2 is SVGAGI. The CDR3 sequence: CASSYSGRRGWHF. As DNA, the CDR3 is TGTGCCAGCAGTTACTCGGGTAGACGGGGATGGCATTTT.

V is TRBV5-6 and J is TRBJ1-2; the match to TRBD1 covers 7 bases. There are 15 residues in the CDR3. Per the germline V gene, CDR1 is SGHDT and CDR2 is YYEEEE. With 0 bases clipped from V and 4 bases from J, the junction kept 6 bases outside the gene matches. The CDR3, as DNA: TGTGCCAGCAGCTTGGTGACAGGGTCTCTCTATGGCTACACCTTC. It is translated as CASSLVTGSLYGYTF.